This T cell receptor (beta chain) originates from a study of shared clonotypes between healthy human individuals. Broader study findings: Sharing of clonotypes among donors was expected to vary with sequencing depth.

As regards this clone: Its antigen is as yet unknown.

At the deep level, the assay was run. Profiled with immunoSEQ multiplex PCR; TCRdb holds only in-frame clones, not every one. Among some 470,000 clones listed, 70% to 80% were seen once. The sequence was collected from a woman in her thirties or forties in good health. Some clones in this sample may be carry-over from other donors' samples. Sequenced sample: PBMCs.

CDR3 protein: CASSDRAGGVNEQFF. The CDR3 region has the DNA TGTGCCAGCAGTGATCGGGCAGGGGGAGTGAATGAGCAGTTCTTC. The rearrangement joins TRBV2 to TRBJ2-1, with 7 bases lining up with TRBD1. This CDR3 has 15 residues. CDR1 is SNHLY and CDR2 is FYNNEI in the germline V gene. With V trimmed by 3 bases and J by 7 bases, 9 bases remained unmatched.